These 25 T cell receptor beta chains share one sample of origin, sequenced in a study of control samples from healthy donors and cancer patients. The assay was immunoSEQ multiplex PCR, and TCRdb's table has in-frame clones only and misses some. Seen here are under 100,000 clones, about 85% observed once, and the top ten hold roughly an eighth. Sequencing was performed on blood. These receptors all come from a woman aged 65 to 85 in good health.

This chain uses TRBV5-1 with TRBJ2-1, with D possibly TRBD1 on 6 matching bases. Germline CDR1 and CDR2: SGHRS and YFSETQ. Trimming pared 0 bases from V and 4 bases from J, leaving 14 bases between. The CDR3 loop spans 16 amino acids. Written as DNA, the CDR3 is TGCGCCAGCAGCTTGGACCAGGGGCAAAAATACAATGAGCAGTTCTTC. Translating it yields CASSLDQGQKYNEQFF.

The rearrangement joins TRBV4-3 to TRBJ2-1, with 9 bases aligning to TRBD2. Trimming took 3 bases from V and 6 from J; bases not matched to a gene: 6. The CDR3 loop spans 15 amino acids. CDR1 and CDR2 (germline): LGHNA, YSLEER. This chain's CDR3 is CASSHGAGGPNEQFF. The CDR3 nucleotides are TGCGCCAGCAGCCACGGAGCGGGAGGCCCCAATGAGCAGTTCTTC.

The rearrangement links TRBV10-2 to TRBJ1-2; weak D call: TRBD1 (5 bases). The V and J ends lost 0 bases and 4 bases respectively, with 12 bases between them. This CDR3 is built from 15 residues. Germline CDR1 reads WSHSY; CDR2 reads SAAADI. CDR3 region: CASSESAGSFYGYTF. For the CDR3, the DNA is TGCGCCAGCAGTGAGTCGGCAGGGTCCTTCTATGGCTACACCTTC.

This sequence joins TRBV24-1 and TRBJ2-5; TRBD2 matches 11 bases. This CDR3 comprises 16 residues. The germline V gene encodes CDR1 KGHDR and CDR2 SFDVKD. J gave up 2 bases and V 1 base, and 2 bases lay outside the gene matches. Here the CDR3 DNA reads TGTGCCACCAGTGATTTTGGGACTAGCGGACAAGAGACCCAGTACTTC. Protein: CATSDFGTSGQETQYF.

J is TRBJ1-6 and V is TRBV5-1; D possibly corresponds to TRBD1 (6 bases). CDR3 length: 14 amino acids. Trimming took off 4 bases at V and 8 bases at J, with 13 bases between the two ends. Germline CDR1 and CDR2: SGHRS and YFSETQ. The CDR3 here is CASSPGDRDSPLHF. In DNA, the CDR3 is TGCGCCAGCAGCCCAGGGGATAGGGATTCACCCCTCCACTTT.

This clone has only a few counts. The rearrangement uses TRBV10-3 and TRBJ1-2; 7 nucleotides line up with TRBD1. This CDR3 has 16 amino acids. Trimming at V came to 3 bases and at J to 3 bases, leaving 10 bases not matched to a gene. Germline CDR1 is ENHRY and CDR2 is SYGVKD. The CDR3 protein is CAISDTGTAPYYGYTF. Here the CDR3 DNA reads TGTGCCATCAGTGACACCGGGACAGCACCTTACTATGGCTACACCTTC.

This chain uses TRBV28 with TRBJ2-1; no reliable D call. V lost 3 bases and J 8 bases, leaving 17 bases between the germline ends. This CDR3 has 15 residues. Germline values: CDR1 MDHEN, CDR2 SYDVKM. CDR3 protein: CASSLGLPRPDEQFF. The CDR3 nucleotides read TGTGCCAGCAGTTTGGGTCTGCCCCGTCCTGATGAGCAGTTCTTC.

The rearrangement uses TRBV7-3 and TRBJ2-7; TRBD2 matches at 7 bases. The CDR3 sequence is 14 residues long. Germline lookup yields CDR1 SGHTA and CDR2 FQGTGA. Trimming cost V 2 bases and J 2 bases; bases outside gene matches: 3. Here the CDR3 DNA reads TGTGCCAGCAGCTTATCGGCGGGGGCCTACGAGCAGTACTTC. Protein product: CASSLSAGAYEQYF.

V is TRBV30 and J is TRBJ1-1; the D is unclear. The CDR3 consists of 12 residues. The V end lost 2 bases, the J end lost 4 bases, and 8 bases lay between the germline ends. Germline lookup yields CDR1 GTSNPN and CDR2 SVGIG (reference sequence). The CDR3 sequence: CAWSNGPTEAFF. As DNA, the CDR3 is TGTGCCTGGAGTAACGGCCCCACTGAAGCTTTCTTT.

This clone was seen once. The chain joins TRBV19 to TRBJ1-5; 7 nucleotides line up with TRBD1. V shed 6 bases and J 3 bases; nucleotides not matched to a gene: 8. This CDR3 comprises 15 residues. Germline assignment: CDR1 LNHDA and CDR2 SQIVND (reference sequence). CDR3 sequence reads: CASRATGILNQPQHF. In nucleotides, the CDR3 is TGTGCCAGTAGAGCGACAGGGATCCTCAATCAGCCCCAGCATTTT.

This clone was counted a few times. The chain is built from TRBV12-5 and TRBJ2-1; D remains ambiguous. The CDR3 consists of 12 residues. Germline CDR1 LGHNT, CDR2 FRNRAP. The V end was cut by 0 bases, the J end by 11 bases, with 8 bases between. Here the CDR3 DNA reads TGTGCTAGTGGTTTGGTACGTTCACAGCAGTTCTTC. This codes for CASGLVRSQQFF.

The chain couples TRBV30 to TRBJ1-1, with 7 bases aligning to TRBD1. Germline CDR1 and CDR2: GTSNPN and SVGIG (reference sequence). Trimming took 0 bases from V and 0 from J; bases not matched to a gene: 1. There are 14 residues in the CDR3. CDR3 amino acids: CAWSVGQLNTEAFF. The CDR3 nucleotides read TGTGCCTGGAGTGTGGGACAGCTGAACACTGAAGCTTTCTTT. The full variable domain, rest sourced from reference TRBV30 and TRBJ1-1, is SQTIHQWPATLVQPVGSPLSLECTVEGTSNPNLYWYRQAAGRGLQLLFYSVGIGQISSEVPQNLSASRPQDRQFILSSKKLLLSDSGFYLCAWSVGQLNTEAFFGQGTRLTVV.

The chain carries TRBV10-2 and TRBJ1-2, with D unclear. The CDR3 runs to 12 residues. V lost 0 bases to trimming and J lost 12 bases, with 11 bases between them. Germline values: CDR1 WSHSY, CDR2 SAAADI. In DNA, the CDR3 is TGCGCCAGCAGTGAGTCCGAGATAAGTCACACCTTC. The encoded protein is CASSESEISHTF.

This clone has a handful of counts. The chain joins TRBV30 to TRBJ1-2; 7 bases match TRBD1. The CDR3 is 16 residues long. The junction had 17 bases not matched to a gene; V was cut back by 2 bases and J by 8 bases. Germline V gene sequence: CDR1 GTSNPN, CDR2 SVGIG (reference sequence). The chain's CDR3 is CAWSSPFRGMGGGYTF. The CDR3 DNA sequence: TGTGCCTGGAGTTCTCCTTTCAGGGGGATGGGGGGAGGCTACACCTTC. Full variable domain (missing parts from reference TRBV30 and TRBJ1-2): SQTIHQWPATLVQPVGSPLSLECTVEGTSNPNLYWYRQAAGRGLQLLFYSVGIGQISSEVPQNLSASRPQDRQFILSSKKLLLSDSGFYLCAWSSPFRGMGGGYTFGSGTRLTVV.

The sample holds one count of this clone. The chain has TRBV7-8 and TRBJ1-2; D possibly corresponds to TRBD1 (5 bases). Trimming left V 3 bases short and J 8 bases short, with 13 bases between. Germline CDR1 is SGHVS and CDR2 is FQNEAQ. The CDR3 loop spans 13 amino acids. In nucleotides, the CDR3 is TGTGCCAGCAGCTTTGGGGGTAGGACAGGCTACACCTTC. Translation: CASSFGGRTGYTF. Based on the CDR3 plus reference TRBV7-8 and TRBJ1-2, the full variable domain is GAGVSQSPRYKVAKRGQDVALRCDPISGHVSLFWYQQALGQGPEFLTYFQNEAQLDKSGLPSDRFFAERPEGSVSTLKIQRTQQEDSAVYLCASSFGGRTGYTFGSGTRLTVV.

This clone showed up just once. The V gene is TRBV18, the J gene TRBJ2-3, with D perhaps given as TRBD1 or TRBD2 (5 bases each). CDR1 and CDR2 (germline): KGHSH, LQKENI. The length of the CDR3 is 13 residues. Trimming removed 4 bases at V and 3 bases at J, with 8 bases between. The CDR3 nucleotides are TGTGCCAGCTCACGGGACCAAACAGATACGCAGTATTTT. Protein sequence: CASSRDQTDTQYF.

This sequence joins TRBV13 and TRBJ1-5; the D is unclear. The CDR3 is 13 amino acids. The ends were cut back, 0 bases at V and 5 bases at J, with 5 bases in the middle. The germline V gene has CDR1 PRHDT and CDR2 FYEKMQ (reference sequence). The CDR3 nucleotides are TGTGCCAGCAGCTTAGGTCACGATCAGCCCCAGCATTTT. This codes for CASSLGHDQPQHF.

The genes are TRBV27 and TRBJ2-5, with 9 bases aligning to TRBD2. This CDR3 comprises 16 residues. Germline V gene lookup returns CDR1 MNHEY and CDR2 SMNVEV (reference sequence). V trimming: 5 bases; J trimming: 1 base; junction bases outside the gene matches: 8. CDR3 residues: CASSPRGSGGQETQYF. CDR3 nucleotide sequence: TGTGCCAGCAGTCCCCGGGGTAGCGGGGGCCAAGAGACCCAGTACTTC.

The V call is TRBV7-9, the J call TRBJ1-1; D is ambiguous. Looked up from germline, CDR1 is SEHNR and CDR2 is FQNEAQ (reference sequence). The CDR3 extends over 15 amino acids. Trimming stripped 0 bases from V and 4 bases from J, with 12 bases between. As DNA, the CDR3 is TGTGCCAGCAGCTTAGCGAGTTCCGGAATCACTGAAGCTTTCTTT. It is translated as CASSLASSGITEAFF.

This clone has just one count. This chain links TRBV7-8 with TRBJ1-3; tentatively, D is TRBD1 (5 bases). V dropped 5 bases and J dropped 4 bases, with 12 bases sitting between them. The CDR3 extends over 14 amino acids. CDR1 and CDR2 (germline): SGHVS, FQNEAQ. CDR3 DNA sequence: TGTGCCAGCAGCCCGGGGACGGGGGGAAACACCATATATTTT. It codes for CASSPGTGGNTIYF. Combining the CDR3 with reference TRBV7-8 and TRBJ1-3 gives the whole variable domain GAGVSQSPRYKVAKRGQDVALRCDPISGHVSLFWYQQALGQGPEFLTYFQNEAQLDKSGLPSDRFFAERPEGSVSTLKIQRTQQEDSAVYLCASSPGTGGNTIYFGEGSWLTVV.

The genes are TRBV5-1 and TRBJ2-7, with 7 bases identical to TRBD2. The germline gives CDR1 SGHRS, CDR2 YFSETQ. The CDR3 has 16 amino acids. V lost 7 bases, J lost 2 bases, and 15 bases stayed unmatched. CDR3 DNA: TGCGCCAGCTACTGGGGAGGGCTCAGTGATACCTACGAGCAGTACTTC. It codes for CASYWGGLSDTYEQYF.

The chain couples TRBV24-1 to TRBJ1-1; no firm D call. The CDR3 spans 14 residues. Germline V lookup: CDR1 KGHDR, CDR2 SFDVKD. The ends were cut back, 1 base at V and 11 bases at J, with 16 bases in the middle. In DNA form, the CDR3 reads TGTGCCACCAGTGATTTAAAGAACGGCCTGCGGGCTTTCTTT. Encoded protein: CATSDLKNGLRAFF.

V and J are TRBV7-9 and TRBJ1-6, with TRBD1 as a possible D gene (5 bases). The germline V gene encodes CDR1 SEHNR and CDR2 FQNEAQ (reference sequence). This CDR3 has 18 amino acids. Trimming shortened V by 1 base and J by 1 base, and 14 bases separated the two germline ends. In DNA, the CDR3 is TGTGCCAGCAGCTTAGGAGAACTGGGGGGTTCCTATAATTCACCCCTCCACTTT. Its translation: CASSLGELGGSYNSPLHF.

The J gene is TRBJ2-7, the V gene TRBV3-1 (or the pseudogene TRBV3-2); 8 bases line up with TRBD1. Germline loops: CDR1 LGHDT, CDR2 YNNKEL (reference sequence). Germline trimming cut 4 bases from V and 7 bases from J; bases unmatched to any gene: 3. The CDR3 contains 12 residues. The CDR3 DNA reads as TGTGCCAGCAGCCTGGACAGGGTTGAGCAGTACTTC. Its protein product is CASSLDRVEQYF.

The chain links TRBV30 to TRBJ1-6; the D gene is possibly TRBD1 (6 bases). Looked up from germline, CDR1 is GTSNPN and CDR2 is SVGIG (reference sequence). This CDR3 comprises 14 residues. The V and J ends lost 0 bases and 6 bases respectively, with 9 bases between them. The CDR3 nucleotides are TGTGCCTGGAGTGTGGACAGCCGTAATTCACCCCTCCACTTT. This translates into CAWSVDSRNSPLHF.